The rows below give T cell receptor beta chains drawn from one sample of a study of post-analysis software for immune sequencing data. Each CDR3 protein is one row after TCRdb ran MiXCR on the PCR reads. This sample has about 560,000 distinct CDR3 sequences, with around 47% found just once. The sample taken for sequencing was blood. All receptors derive from a girl aged 5 to 17 with multiple sclerosis. The CDR3 runs from the conserved cysteine through the conserved F or W. D genes are given only for firm matches. Not all rows give a size; the values are once, few, many and, for expanded clones, a class.

J: TRBJ1-1; V: TRBV6-1; size: .; D: .; CDR3: CASSERDPYEAFF; DNA: TGTGCCAGCAGTGAAAGAGACCCATATGAAGCTTTCTTT
J: TRBJ2-7; V: TRBV29-1; size: few; D: .; CDR3: CSVSPGRGWYEQYF; DNA: TGCAGCGTTTCCCCCGGGCGGGGTTGGTACGAGCAGTACTTC
J: TRBJ1-4; V: TRBV12-3/TRBV12-4; size: .; D: .; CDR3: CASTLGRSNEKLFF; DNA: TGTGCCAGCACCCTGGGCAGATCTAATGAAAAACTGTTTTTT
J: TRBJ2-3; V: TRBV20-1; size: .; D: .; CDR3: CSAINQGFTVTDTQYF; DNA: TGCAGTGCTATAAACCAGGGATTCACTGTCACAGATACGCAGTATTTT
J: TRBJ1-2; V: TRBV4-1; size: .; D: .; CDR3: CASSQEPGAVGYTF; DNA: TGCGCCAGCAGCCAAGAGCCAGGGGCTGTTGGCTACACCTTC
J: TRBJ2-5; V: TRBV11-1; size: .; D: .; CDR3: CTSSPRLRETQYF; DNA: TGTACCAGCAGCCCCAGACTCCGGGAGACCCAGTACTTC
J: TRBJ2-2; V: TRBV7-7; size: .; D: .; CDR3: CASSPQTFTGELFF; DNA: TGTGCTAGCAGCCCCCAGACATTCACCGGGGAGCTGTTTTTT
J: TRBJ2-7; V: TRBV20-1; size: few; D: TRBD2; CDR3: CSLGRGDSYEQYF; DNA: TGCAGCCTAGGGCGGGGGGACTCCTACGAGCAGTACTTC
J: TRBJ2-3; V: TRBV4-2; size: .; D: .; CDR3: CASSQEVDSEADTQYF; DNA: TGTGCCAGCAGCCAAGAAGTAGATAGCGAGGCAGATACGCAGTATTTT
J: TRBJ2-6; V: TRBV6-5; size: .; D: .; CDR3: CASTPTAPSGANVLTF; DNA: TGTGCCAGCACCCCGACAGCTCCCTCTGGGGCCAACGTCCTGACTTTC
J: TRBJ2-7; V: TRBV29-1; size: few; D: TRBD1; CDR3: CSVDRGHEQYF; DNA: TGCAGCGTTGACAGGGGGCACGAGCAGTACTTC
J: TRBJ1-2; V: TRBV12-3/TRBV12-4; size: .; D: .; CDR3: CASAIGGEYGYTF; DNA: TGTGCCAGCGCAATTGGGGGGGAGTATGGCTACACCTTC
J: TRBJ1-2; V: TRBV29-1; size: few; D: .; CDR3: CSVESGRGSMYGYTF; DNA: TGCAGCGTTGAATCTGGGAGGGGGAGCATGTATGGCTACACCTTC
J: TRBJ1-2; V: TRBV4-1; size: few; D: TRBD1; CDR3: CASSQVVRPDRASRGYGYTF; DNA: TGCGCCAGCAGCCAAGTTGTCCGGCCCGACAGGGCTTCACGGGGCTATGGCTACACCTTC
J: TRBJ1-2; V: TRBV5-1; size: .; D: .; CDR3: CASNSEGYGYTF; DNA: TGCGCCAGCAACTCAGAGGGGTATGGCTACACCTTC
J: TRBJ2-3; V: TRBV10-3; size: few; D: TRBD2; CDR3: CAISRGVGTDTQYF; DNA: TGTGCCATCAGTCGGGGGGTGGGCACAGATACGCAGTATTTT
J: TRBJ2-3; V: TRBV20-1; size: .; D: .; CDR3: CSARASELAYGTDTQYF; DNA: TGCAGTGCTAGAGCCTCCGAACTAGCCTACGGCACAGATACGCAGTATTTT
J: TRBJ2-1; V: TRBV20-1; size: .; D: TRBD2; CDR3: CSASSGLAAHNEQFF; DNA: TGCAGTGCTAGTTCCGGACTAGCGGCTCACAATGAGCAGTTCTTC
J: TRBJ1-6; V: TRBV12-3/TRBV12-4; size: .; D: .; CDR3: CATGGWGPPLHF; DNA: TGTGCCACGGGAGGTTGGGGTCCACCCCTCCACTTT
J: TRBJ2-1; V: TRBV12-3/TRBV12-4; size: few; D: TRBD2; CDR3: CASSYSDGRIYNEQFF; DNA: TGTGCCAGCAGTTATTCTGACGGGAGGATATACAATGAGCAGTTCTTC
J: TRBJ2-3; V: TRBV10-2; size: .; D: TRBD1; CDR3: CASRELGTGGQYF; DNA: TGCGCCAGCAGGGAGTTGGGTACAGGGGGCCAGTATTTT
J: TRBJ2-7; V: TRBV6-5; size: .; D: TRBD1; CDR3: CASRDGTASYEQYF; DNA: TGTGCCAGCAGGGACGGGACAGCTTCCTACGAGCAGTACTTC
J: TRBJ2-1; V: TRBV7-9; size: .; D: .; CDR3: CASSLSSGWRNEQFF; DNA: TGTGCCAGCAGCTTATCGTCAGGGTGGCGCAATGAGCAGTTCTTC
J: TRBJ1-2; V: TRBV20-1; size: many; D: .; CDR3: CSADSYGYTF; DNA: TGCAGTGCTGATAGCTATGGCTACACCTTC
J: TRBJ2-7; V: TRBV6-2/TRBV6-3; size: .; D: TRBD1; CDR3: CTSSPWTGTEQYF; DNA: TGTACCAGCAGTCCGTGGACAGGGACCGAGCAGTACTTC
J: TRBJ1-4; V: TRBV6-1; size: .; D: .; CDR3: CAGQMTTNEKLFF; DNA: TGTGCCGGTCAGATGACAACTAATGAAAAACTGTTTTTT
J: TRBJ2-2; V: TRBV7-2; size: few; D: .; CDR3: CASSRAYTGELFF; DNA: TGTGCCAGCAGCCGGGCATATACCGGGGAGCTGTTTTTT
J: TRBJ2-1; V: TRBV27; size: few; D: .; CDR3: CASSSLAGYNEQFF; DNA: TGTGCCAGCAGCTCCCTTGCAGGTTACAATGAGCAGTTCTTC
J: TRBJ2-3; V: TRBV12-5; size: .; D: .; CDR3: CASGLGGNTDTQYF; DNA: TGTGCTAGTGGTTTGGGGGGGAACACAGATACGCAGTATTTT
J: TRBJ1-1; V: TRBV20-1; size: .; D: .; CDR3: CSAAPGTYTEAFF; DNA: TGCAGTGCTGCCCCCGGGACATACACTGAAGCTTTCTTT
J: TRBJ2-7; V: TRBV3-1; size: few; D: TRBD2; CDR3: CASSPSSGSYEQYF; DNA: TGTGCCAGCAGCCCCTCCAGCGGGAGCTACGAGCAGTACTTC
J: TRBJ1-1; V: TRBV6-6; size: .; D: .; CDR3: CASSYHEGMNTEAFF; DNA: TGTGCCAGCAGTTATCATGAGGGAATGAACACTGAAGCTTTCTTT
J: TRBJ2-5; V: TRBV20-1; size: .; D: TRBD1; CDR3: CSARVQGRETQYF; DNA: TGCAGTGCTAGGGTACAGGGGCGGGAGACCCAGTACTTC
J: TRBJ2-5; V: TRBV7-8; size: few; D: .; CDR3: CASSLARGGETQYF; DNA: TGTGCCAGCAGCTTAGCCAGGGGTGGTGAGACCCAGTACTTC
J: TRBJ2-3; V: TRBV5-1; size: .; D: .; CDR3: CASSLKLGPPEGTDTQYF; DNA: TGCGCCAGCAGCTTGAAATTGGGACCCCCGGAGGGGACAGATACGCAGTATTTT
J: TRBJ1-4; V: TRBV12-5; size: .; D: TRBD1; CDR3: CASGFLDRGATNEKRFF; DNA: TGTGCTAGTGGTTTTCTCGACAGGGGTGCAACTAATGAAAAACGGTTTTTT
J: TRBJ2-5; V: TRBV7-6; size: few; D: TRBD2; CDR3: CTSSLGTSVLQTQYF; DNA: TGTACCAGCAGCTTAGGGACTAGCGTCCTGCAGACCCAGTACTTC
J: TRBJ2-2; V: TRBV20-1; size: many; D: .; CDR3: CSARVGQGRDTGELFF; DNA: TGCAGTGCTAGAGTAGGTCAGGGAAGGGACACCGGGGAGCTGTTTTTT
J: TRBJ1-1; V: TRBV3-1; size: .; D: TRBD1; CDR3: CASSYRDRNTEAFF; DNA: TGTGCCAGCAGTTACCGGGACAGAAACACTGAAGCTTTCTTT
J: TRBJ2-1; V: TRBV6-1; size: few; D: TRBD2; CDR3: CASSGLAAYNEQFF; DNA: TGTGCCAGCAGTGGACTAGCGGCCTACAATGAGCAGTTCTTC
J: TRBJ2-2; V: TRBV12-5; size: once; D: .; CDR3: CASGLGQGNTGELFF; DNA: TGTGCTAGTGGTTTGGGGCAGGGGAACACCGGGGAGCTGTTTTTT
J: TRBJ1-5; V: TRBV29-1; size: .; D: TRBD1; CDR3: CSVGGQAPNQPQHF; DNA: TGCAGCGTTGGTGGACAGGCCCCCAATCAGCCCCAGCATTTT
J: TRBJ2-1; V: TRBV29-1; size: .; D: .; CDR3: CSVVTGIYNEQFF; DNA: TGCAGCGTGGTCACAGGGATTTACAATGAGCAGTTCTTC
J: TRBJ2-7; V: TRBV12-3/TRBV12-4; size: few; D: .; CDR3: CASSLTPGASLPWSDEQYF; DNA: TGTGCCAGCAGTTTAACACCCGGGGCTTCCCTCCCTTGGTCCGACGAGCAGTACTTC
J: TRBJ2-6; V: TRBV5-1; size: .; D: .; CDR3: CASSLDEQGLTGANVLTF; DNA: TGCGCCAGCAGCTTGGATGAACAGGGACTCACTGGGGCCAACGTCCTGACTTTC
J: TRBJ1-1; V: TRBV3-1; size: .; D: .; CDR3: CASSQDASPTEAFF; DNA: TGTGCCAGCAGCCAAGATGCCAGCCCCACTGAAGCTTTCTTT
J: TRBJ1-4; V: TRBV5-1; size: .; D: .; CDR3: CASSDGRNEKLFF; DNA: TGCGCCAGCTCGGACGGACGTAATGAAAAACTGTTTTTT
J: TRBJ2-5; V: TRBV2; size: .; D: .; CDR3: CASSEGISETQYF; DNA: TGTGCCAGCAGTGAAGGAATCAGCGAGACCCAGTACTTC
J: TRBJ2-5; V: TRBV29-1; size: .; D: .; CDR3: CSVEARLLERNEQYF; DNA: TGCAGCGTTGAGGCTAGACTTCTCGAACGGAATGAGCAGTACTTC
J: TRBJ2-5; V: TRBV15; size: few; D: .; CDR3: CATSRVARALGETQYF; DNA: TGTGCCACCAGCAGAGTTGCCAGGGCCCTCGGAGAGACCCAGTACTTC
J: TRBJ2-5; V: TRBV7-2; size: .; D: TRBD2; CDR3: CASSFLGGGVEETQYF; DNA: TGTGCCAGCAGCTTTCTGGGGGGGGGAGTAGAAGAGACCCAGTACTTC
J: TRBJ1-1; V: TRBV18; size: .; D: .; CDR3: CASSPLKGPANTEAFF; DNA: TGTGCCAGCTCACCACTGAAGGGACCTGCCAACACTGAAGCTTTCTTT
J: TRBJ2-7; V: TRBV7-2; size: .; D: TRBD2; CDR3: CASSPLGRGVYEQYF; DNA: TGTGCCAGCAGCCCCCTAGGGCGGGGGGTCTACGAGCAGTACTTC
J: TRBJ1-1; V: TRBV7-9; size: .; D: .; CDR3: CASSPPGEAFF; DNA: TGTGCCAGCAGCCCACCGGGTGAAGCTTTCTTT
J: TRBJ1-5; V: TRBV20-1; size: .; D: .; CDR3: CSASPGPGHSNQPQHF; DNA: TGCAGTGCTAGTCCGGGACCCGGCCATAGCAATCAGCCCCAGCATTTT
J: TRBJ2-5; V: TRBV10-2; size: .; D: .; CDR3: CASSVRQGGETQYF; DNA: TGCGCCAGCAGTGTGAGGCAGGGAGGCGAGACCCAGTACTTC
J: TRBJ1-1; V: TRBV5-1; size: once; D: .; CDR3: CASSPLPYWGFEAFF; DNA: TGCGCCAGCAGCCCTCTCCCATACTGGGGGTTTGAAGCTTTCTTT
J: TRBJ2-7; V: TRBV20-1; size: .; D: TRBD2; CDR3: CSALRLAGGGEQYF; DNA: TGCAGTGCTCTAAGACTAGCGGGGGGAGGCGAGCAGTACTTC